This T cell receptor beta chain came from a study of T cells in Graves' hyperthyroidism and ophthalmopathy. As to this clonotype: What it binds is not known.

The length of the CDR3 is 12 residues. Germline lookup yields CDR1 LNHNV and CDR2 YYDKDF (reference sequence). Trimming removed 2 bases at V and 6 bases at J, with 7 bases between. There were TCR beta CDR3 regions amplified from RNA transcripts. HTBI primers drove first-round RT-PCR of the TCR CDR3. One entry per CDR3 protein, called by TCRdb with MiXCR from the multiplex PCR reads. The sample includes about 610,000 distinct CDR3 sequences, approximately 15% seen only once; the top ten take less than 3.5%. At least 3 on the Clinical Activity Score was recorded for ophthalmopathy patients, who also had NOSPECS grade at least 4 and duration under 3 months. Using 9.5 to 10 ml of fresh peripheral blood, PBMCs were prepared. Findings of the study overall: Ophthalmopathy, as predicted by the model, came a median about seven months after the prediction.

Sequenced sample: blood. The receptor was isolated from a woman between 35 and 50 years old with Graves' ophthalmopathy. This chain uses TRBV15 with TRBJ1-1; no firm D call. DNA of the CDR3: TGTGCCACCAGCAGAACTCGCGCTGAAGCTTTCTTT. Its translation: CATSRTRAEAFF.